The 9 T cell receptor beta chains below were found in one sample sequenced in a study of blood T cell repertoires in COVID-19. Here immunoSEQ multiplex PCR was the method, and the copy in TCRdb shows in-frame clones only, minus some. The sample lists hundreds of thousands of clones, over 75% occurring once. The sequenced sample was peripheral blood. These receptors were collected from a man between 50 and 59 years old with COVID-19, enrolled during active disease.

This rearrangement joins TRBV18 to TRBJ1-1; possibly TRBD1 for D (6 bases). Trimming removed 0 bases at V and 4 bases at J, with 9 bases between. Germline lookup yields CDR1 KGHSH and CDR2 LQKENI. The CDR3 has 14 residues. CDR3: CASSPPGGATEAFF. In nucleotides, the CDR3 is TGTGCCAGCTCACCACCCGGGGGGGCCACTGAAGCTTTCTTT.

In its sample, this clone was seen a few times. V usage is TRBV6-5 and J usage is TRBJ1-1, with D perhaps matching TRBD1 (5 bases). V dropped 5 bases and J dropped 6 bases, with 16 bases sitting between them. CDR1 and CDR2 from the germline V gene are MNHEY and SVGAGI. The length of the CDR3 is 14 residues. The CDR3 region has the DNA TGTGCCAGCAGTCAAAGGACCGCGACAGCTGAAGCTTTCTTT. Translation gives CASSQRTATAEAFF.

The chain links TRBV3-1 (or the pseudogene TRBV3-2) to TRBJ1-2; TRBD1 agrees at 8 bases. The V segment lost 3 bases and the J segment 4 bases; nucleotides outside the gene matches: 7. The CDR3 has 15 residues. The germline gives CDR1 LGHDT, CDR2 YNNKEL (reference sequence). The CDR3 spells CASSHGMTGAYGYTF. CDR3 DNA sequence: TGTGCCAGCAGCCATGGGATGACAGGGGCCTATGGCTACACCTTC.

The genes are TRBV5-1 and TRBJ1-2, with 12 positions matching TRBD1. CDR1 SGHRS and CDR2 YFSETQ come from the germline V gene. The CDR3 has 14 amino acids. Trimming took 4 bases from V and 4 from J; bases not matched to a gene: 2. The CDR3 sequence: CASSRGQGAYGYTF. Here the CDR3 DNA reads TGCGCCAGCAGCCGGGGACAGGGGGCCTATGGCTACACCTTC. The full variable domain, its missing parts supplied by reference TRBV5-1 and TRBJ1-2, is KAGVTQTPRYLIKTRGQQVTLSCSPISGHRSVSWYQQTPGQGLQFLFEYFSETQRNKGNFPGRFSGRQFSNSRSEMNVSTLELGDSALYLCASSRGQGAYGYTFGSGTRLTVV.

The rearrangement uses TRBV18 and TRBJ1-2; D not certain. Germline CDR1 is KGHSH and CDR2 is LQKENI. V was clipped by 5 bases and J by 0 bases, with 10 bases between them. This CDR3 comprises 14 residues. In DNA form, the CDR3 reads TGTGCCAGCTCAGCCAGCGGGGCTAACTATGGCTACACCTTC. Amino acids: CASSASGANYGYTF.

For this clone: The junction and the germline gene differ at one end; a read error may be behind it. The gene calls are TRBV27 and TRBJ2-5; TRBD1 agrees at 8 bases. The length of the CDR3 is 14 residues. Per germline, CDR1 MNHEY and CDR2 SMNVEV (reference sequence). The CDR3 region is CASSLSRGPGTQYF. For the CDR3, the DNA is TGTGCCAGCAGTCTATCCAGGGGGCCTGGGACCCAGTACTTC.

This sequence joins TRBV5-1 and TRBJ1-3; no clear D. CDR1 is SGHRS and CDR2 is YFSETQ in the germline V gene. V was cut by 4 bases and J by 1 base, with 12 bases left in between. The CDR3 runs 15 residues. The CDR3, as DNA: TGCGCCAGCAGCCAAGCTTCACGATCTGGAAACACCATATATTTT. Its protein product is CASSQASRSGNTIYF.

V gene TRBV7-6 combines with J gene TRBJ2-5; D unresolved. Germline V gene sequence: CDR1 SGHVS, CDR2 FNYEAQ. The germline V and J ends were trimmed by 4 bases and 4 bases, with 13 bases remaining between them. The CDR3 loop spans 14 amino acids. CDR3 sequence: CASSSRSRRETQYF. DNA for the CDR3: TGTGCCAGCAGCTCTCGGAGTAGACGAGAGACCCAGTACTTC.

This rearrangement joins TRBV5-5 to TRBJ2-7, with D possibly matching TRBD1 (5 bases). The CDR3 loop spans 16 amino acids. Germline assignment: CDR1 SGHKS and CDR2 YYEKEE (reference sequence). V gave up 1 base and J gave up 4 bases, with 18 bases separating them. CDR3 residues: CASSLLPQGEFYEQYF. Here the CDR3 DNA reads TGTGCCAGCAGCTTGCTCCCTCAGGGTGAATTTTACGAGCAGTACTTC. Full variable domain (outside the CDR3, taken from reference TRBV5-5 and TRBJ2-7): DAGVTQSPTHLIKTRGQQVTLRCSPISGHKSVSWYQQVLGQGPQFIFQYYEKEERGRGNFPDRFSARQFPNYSSELNVNALLLGDSALYLCASSLLPQGEFYEQYFGPGTRLTVT.